These 32 T cell receptor beta chains were sequenced from one sample in a study of OX40 agonist ivuxolimab in advanced cancers. TCRdb's table, derived via immunoSEQ multiplex PCR, lists solely in-frame clones and lacks some. The profile shows 20,000 to 25,000 clones, roughly 78% of them singletons. Sequenced here: CD4+ or CD8+ T cells sorted from blood, sampled in a trial of the OX40 agonist ivuxolimab. Source of these receptors: an adult with an advanced solid tumor such as melanoma, head and neck, liver or kidney cancer.

The genes are TRBV11-1 and TRBJ2-5, with TRBD1 matching over 9 bases. The germline V gene encodes CDR1 SGHAT and CDR2 FQDESV (reference sequence). The CDR3 extends over 16 amino acids. J lost 5 bases, V lost 5 bases, and 12 bases had no gene match. The DNA of the CDR3 is TGTGCCAGCAGCAATAGAGGACAGGGGAGGAGGGAGACCCAGTACTTC. Translated: CASSNRGQGRRETQYF.

The rearrangement links TRBV29-1 to TRBJ1-2, with D tentatively TRBD1 (6 bases). Germline V gives CDR1 SQVTM, CDR2 ANQGSEA. CDR3 length equals 10 residues. V was shortened by 5 bases and J by 6 bases, with 7 bases between the two germline ends. The DNA of the CDR3 is TGCAGCGTTCGGACAGATGGCTACACCTTC. This sequence encodes CSVRTDGYTF.

This chain links TRBV7-9 with TRBJ1-5; no reliable D call. Deletions cut 5 bases from V and 2 bases from J, with 4 bases between. From germline, CDR1 is SEHNR and CDR2 FQNEAQ (reference sequence). The CDR3 covers 12 residues. DNA for the CDR3: TGTGCCAGCAGCCTTGGCAATCAGCCCCAGCATTTT. Translated: CASSLGNQPQHF.

This chain connects TRBV29-1 to TRBJ2-2; D tentatively reads TRBD1 or TRBD2 (5 bases each). CDR1 SQVTM and CDR2 ANQGSEA come from the germline V gene. This CDR3 contains 15 residues. Trimming cost V 4 bases and J 0 bases, with 12 bases left between them. The CDR3 DNA reads TGCAGCGTTGTGAGGGGCCAATCGAACACCGGGGAGCTGTTTTTT. It is translated as CSVVRGQSNTGELFF.

The chain links TRBV25-1 to TRBJ2-5; D unclear. The CDR3 is made up of 14 amino acids. Germline lookup yields CDR1 MGHDK and CDR2 SYGVNS. Trimming removed 4 bases at V and 0 bases at J, with 9 bases between. CDR3 nucleotides: TGTGCCAGCAGTGCCCCTTCGTACCAAGAGACCCAGTACTTC. It codes for CASSAPSYQETQYF.

J is TRBJ2-7 and V is TRBV30; no definite D call. Germline CDR1 GTSNPN, CDR2 SVGIG (reference sequence). The V gene lost 2 bases and the J gene lost 3 bases, with 8 bases spanning the gap. The CDR3 consists of 12 residues. The CDR3 sequence is CAWSLTDYEQYF. The DNA of the CDR3 is TGTGCCTGGAGTCTGACCGACTACGAGCAGTACTTC. Complete variable domain (other parts from reference TRBV30 and TRBJ2-7): SQTIHQWPATLVQPVGSPLSLECTVEGTSNPNLYWYRQAAGRGLQLLFYSVGIGQISSEVPQNLSASRPQDRQFILSSKKLLLSDSGFYLCAWSLTDYEQYFGPGTRLTVT.

J is TRBJ1-2 and V is TRBV29-1; D remains ambiguous. The germline V gene has CDR1 SQVTM and CDR2 ANQGSEA. This CDR3 is 12 amino acids long. The V end was cut by 4 bases, the J end by 7 bases, with 13 bases between. The CDR3 reads CSVVSRVIGYTF. Here the CDR3 DNA reads TGCAGCGTTGTCAGTCGAGTAATTGGCTACACCTTC.

CDR3 sequence reads: CASSMRVRGNEQFF. The DNA of the CDR3 is TGTGCCAGCAGTATGAGAGTTAGAGGCAATGAGCAGTTCTTC. The gene calls are TRBV6-4 and TRBJ2-1; the D is unclear. V shed 5 bases and J shed 6 bases, with 14 bases lying between them. CDR3 size: 14 residues. Germline V gene sequence: CDR1 MRHNA, CDR2 SNTAGT.

The chain couples TRBV11-2 to TRBJ2-7, with 9 bases that match TRBD1. After removal of 5 bases from V and 1 base from J, the junction contained 12 bases not matched to a gene. Per the germline V gene, CDR1 is SGHAT and CDR2 is FQNNGV. The CDR3 has 17 residues. The CDR3 spells CASSRSTGGTLSYEQYF. The CDR3 bases are TGTGCCAGCAGCCGTAGTACAGGGGGCACACTTTCCTACGAGCAGTACTTC.

The chain combines TRBV7-9 with TRBJ1-5; D may be TRBD1 (5 bases). Germline V gene sequence: CDR1 SEHNR, CDR2 FQNEAQ (reference sequence). V shed 1 base and J shed 3 bases, with 7 bases lying between them. The length of the CDR3 is 14 residues. CDR3 coding DNA: TGTGCCAGCAGCTTAGGGGGGGACAATCAGCCCCAGCATTTT. This gives the protein CASSLGGDNQPQHF.

The chain uses TRBV28 and TRBJ2-2; 12 nucleotides align to TRBD2. V dropped 6 bases and J dropped 4; count of bases not matched to a gene: 3. Germline V gives CDR1 MDHEN, CDR2 SYDVKM. The CDR3 length is 15 residues. CDR3 nucleotides: TGTGCCAGCAGAACTAGCGGGGGGACCACCGGGGAGCTGTTTTTT. This sequence encodes CASRTSGGTTGELFF. Together with reference TRBV28 and TRBJ2-2, the CDR3 gives the full variable domain: DVKVTQSSRYLVKRTGEKVFLECVQDMDHENMFWYRQDPGLGLRLIYFSYDVKMKEKGDIPEGYSVSREKKERFSLILESASTNQTSMYLCASRTSGGTTGELFFGEGSRLTVL.

This clone was observed a handful of times. The chain combines TRBV11-1 with TRBJ2-1, with 9 positions matching TRBD2. Germline V gene sequence: CDR1 SGHAT, CDR2 FQDESV (reference sequence). The junction had 9 bases not matched to a gene; V was cut back by 1 base and J by 8 bases. CDR3 length equals 16 residues. The CDR3 DNA reads TGTGCCAGCAGCTTAGAGCGGGGGGCCGCCGTCCATGAGCAGTTCTTC. It encodes CASSLERGAAVHEQFF.

This clone has only one observation. The genes are TRBV19 and TRBJ1-1; no definite D call. Trimming took off 3 bases at V and 3 bases at J, with 11 bases between the two ends. The CDR3 sequence is 14 residues long. Germline V gives CDR1 LNHDA, CDR2 SQIVND (reference sequence). CDR3 bases: TGTGCCAGTAGTATTGTGGGTGTCGACACTGAAGCTTTCTTT. It specifies CASSIVGVDTEAFF.

The chain couples TRBV4-1 to TRBJ1-2; D might be TRBD1 (5 bases). The germline V gene has CDR1 MGHRA and CDR2 YSYEKL. This CDR3 is built from 15 residues. V was cut by 7 bases and J by 4 bases, with 19 bases left in between. As DNA, the CDR3 is TGCGCCAGCACCAGCCAAGAGGGAGGGGCCTATGGCTACACCTTC. Its protein product is CASTSQEGGAYGYTF.

The V call is TRBV7-9, the J call TRBJ2-2, with D perhaps matching TRBD1 (6 bases). V shed 5 bases and J shed 4 bases, with 14 bases lying between them. CDR1 is SEHNR and CDR2 is FQNEAQ in the germline V gene (reference sequence). The CDR3 is 15 amino acids. CDR3 nucleotide sequence: TGTGCCAGCAGCCACAGGGATTCGGCCACCGGGGAGCTGTTTTTT. This sequence encodes CASSHRDSATGELFF.

The chain has TRBV9 and TRBJ1-6; D gene unclear. This CDR3 region has 15 residues. CDR1 SGDLS and CDR2 YYNGEE come from the germline V gene. The V gene lost 0 bases and the J gene lost 10 bases, with 14 bases spanning the gap. This chain's CDR3 is CASSVEEGFGSPLHF. Written as DNA, the CDR3 is TGTGCCAGCAGCGTAGAAGAGGGTTTTGGCTCACCCCTCCACTTT.

The chain has TRBV15 and TRBJ1-3; no definite D call. V was pared by 0 bases and J by 0 bases, with 9 bases between. Germline CDR1 reads LNHNV; CDR2 reads YYDKDF (reference sequence). The CDR3 spans 16 residues. The CDR3 nucleotides read TGTGCCACCAGCAGAGATCCTCGGGTCTCTGGAAACACCATATATTTT. The encoded protein is CATSRDPRVSGNTIYF.

The gene calls are TRBV15 and TRBJ1-4; D unclear. V lost 5 bases to trimming and J lost 3 bases, with 7 bases between them. This CDR3 comprises 13 residues. Per germline, CDR1 LNHNV and CDR2 YYDKDF (reference sequence). In DNA form, the CDR3 reads TGTGCCACCAGCGACGGGTCTAATGAAAAACTGTTTTTT. It specifies CATSDGSNEKLFF.

This rearrangement joins TRBV27 to TRBJ2-2, with 10 bases matching TRBD2. The trim removed 8 bases at V and 2 bases at J, leaving 5 bases unmatched. The CDR3 extends over 15 amino acids. Per the germline V gene, CDR1 is MNHEY and CDR2 is SMNVEV (reference sequence). This CDR3 is CASRSGGANTGELFF. The CDR3 bases are TGTGCCAGCCGAAGCGGGGGGGCTAACACCGGGGAGCTGTTTTTT.

This clone was counted a few times. The chain is built from TRBV7-9 and TRBJ2-5, with a tentative D call TRBD2 (6 bases). Germline CDR1 reads SEHNR; CDR2 reads FQNEAQ (reference sequence). V lost 5 bases and J 2 bases, leaving 21 bases between the germline ends. The CDR3 runs to 17 residues. CDR3 protein: CASSDRRRASEQETQYF. The CDR3 coding sequence is TGTGCCAGCAGCGATCGACGGAGGGCTAGCGAACAAGAGACCCAGTACTTC.

The chain has TRBV7-3 and TRBJ2-1; TRBD2 is a possible D gene (5 bases). V was clipped by 0 bases and J by 8 bases, with 17 bases between them. This CDR3 comprises 16 residues. Germline V gene data show CDR1 as SGHTA and CDR2 as FQGTGA. In DNA form, the CDR3 reads TGTGCCAGCAGCTTAACTGCCGCTAGCAGTTGGGATGAGCAGTTCTTC. Its translation is CASSLTAASSWDEQFF. The whole variable domain, remainder taken from reference TRBV7-3 and TRBJ2-1, is GAGVSQTPSNKVTEKGKYVELRCDPISGHTALYWYRQSLGQGPEFLIYFQGTGAADDSGLPNDRFFAVRPEGSVSTLKIQRTERGDSAVYLCASSLTAASSWDEQFFGPGTRLTVL.

The gene calls are TRBV11-2 and TRBJ1-2; D is undetermined. Trimming pared 4 bases from V and 3 bases from J, leaving 9 bases between. CDR3 length: 13 residues. Germline V gene data show CDR1 as SGHAT and CDR2 as FQNNGV. CDR3 in amino acids: CASSSQSDYGYTF. The CDR3 bases are TGTGCCAGCAGCTCACAGTCGGACTATGGCTACACCTTC.

This clone was seen just once. The V call is TRBV11-3, the J call TRBJ2-7; the D gene is possibly TRBD2 (5 bases). There are 13 residues in the CDR3. The germline V and J ends were trimmed by 3 bases and 0 bases, with 6 bases remaining between them. Germline values: CDR1 SGHNT, CDR2 YENEEA. CDR3 sequence (DNA): TGTGCCAGCAGCTTTACTAGCTCCTACGAGCAGTACTTC. Protein: CASSFTSSYEQYF.

CDR3 protein: CASSDLGPQDTQYF. The CDR3 region has the DNA TGTGCCAGCAGTGACTTGGGGCCCCAGGATACGCAGTATTTT. V usage is TRBV6-4 and J usage is TRBJ2-3; a weak D match, TRBD1 (5 bases). From germline, CDR1 is MRHNA and CDR2 SNTAGT. V lost 1 base to trimming and J lost 6 bases, with 11 bases between them. CDR3 length equals 14 residues.

The chain carries TRBV19 and TRBJ2-1; TRBD2 is a possible D gene (7 bases). The germline CDR1 and CDR2 sequences are LNHDA and SQIVND (reference sequence). Between the trimmed V and J ends, which lost 4 bases and 10 bases, there was a span of 14 bases. The CDR3 totals 13 residues. DNA for the CDR3: TGTGCCAGTAGTAGGGGGGGGCGTTGGGAGCAGTTCTTC. Translating gives CASSRGGRWEQFF.

This chain links TRBV5-4 with TRBJ2-7, with a possible D match to TRBD1 (5 bases). In germline, CDR1 is SGHNT, CDR2 YYREEE (reference sequence). The V end was cut by 0 bases, the J end by 6 bases, with 13 bases between. The CDR3 spans 14 residues. This CDR3 reads CASSLEGWVGEQYF. The CDR3 nucleotides are TGTGCCAGCAGCTTGGAGGGGTGGGTCGGCGAGCAGTACTTC.

This clone has just a few counts. This rearrangement joins TRBV5-1 to TRBJ1-1, with 7 bases identical to TRBD1. This CDR3 contains 17 residues. CDR1 and CDR2 from the germline V gene are SGHRS and YFSETQ. J lost 0 bases, V lost 0 bases, and 8 bases had no gene match. The CDR3 DNA sequence: TGCGCCAGCAGCTTGGTAGGGACAGCTAAGATGAACACTGAAGCTTTCTTT. As protein: CASSLVGTAKMNTEAFF.

This clone has a single count. The chain combines TRBV7-3 with TRBJ2-7; 10 bases are a match to TRBD1. With V trimmed by 6 bases and J by 2 bases, 7 bases remained unmatched. CDR3 length: 15 amino acids. Germline loops: CDR1 SGHTA, CDR2 FQGTGA. The CDR3 region is CASSYPGTGAYEQYF. The CDR3 coding sequence is TGTGCCAGCAGTTACCCCGGGACAGGGGCCTACGAGCAGTACTTC.

The chain combines TRBV11-1 with TRBJ2-7; no clear D. V was pared by 3 bases and J by 1 base, with 4 bases between. The CDR3 has 12 residues. Looked up from germline, CDR1 is SGHAT and CDR2 is FQDESV (reference sequence). CDR3 protein: CASSFLSYEQYF. CDR3 DNA: TGTGCCAGCAGCTTCCTTTCCTACGAGCAGTACTTC.

The chain employs TRBV4-1 and TRBJ1-1; no firm D call. CDR3 length equals 13 residues. CDR1 and CDR2 (germline): MGHRA, YSYEKL. Trimming left V 5 bases short and J 9 bases short, with 16 bases between. For the CDR3, the DNA is TGCGCCAGCAGCTCAAGAGTGACACCTCAAGCTTTCTTT. It is translated as CASSSRVTPQAFF.

The V call is TRBV27, the J call TRBJ2-5; D call uncertain. The last part of the DNA fits TRBJ2-7 better; the J call may be wrong. The CDR3 loop spans 13 amino acids. Germline V lookup: CDR1 MNHEY, CDR2 SMNVEV (reference sequence). CDR3 nucleotide sequence: TGTGCCAGCAGTTTATCCCGCCCCTACGAGCAGTACTTC. Protein sequence: CASSLSRPYEQYF.

The genes are TRBV4-2 and TRBJ1-1, with D possibly being TRBD1 (5 bases). This CDR3 has 16 residues. CDR1 is LGHNA and CDR2 is YNFKEQ in the germline V gene. V was trimmed by 4 bases and J by 0 bases, leaving 15 bases between them. The CDR3, as DNA: TGTGCCAGCAGCCTCGACCCCGGGGCGGTGAACACTGAAGCTTTCTTT. It yields the protein CASSLDPGAVNTEAFF.